This T cell receptor beta chain comes out of a study of blood T cell repertoires in COVID-19. Per the original data handling: Amplifying reference gene primers gave estimates of nucleated cell counts. The repertoire was sequenced with immunoSEQ multiplex PCR; TCRdb's copy has only in-frame clones and lacks some. That table is the source of V, J and clone size, and D and trimming were worked out from the DNA. The data contain some 170,000 clones, roughly 87% of them singletons. Germline values: CDR1 SGHNT, CDR2 YYREEE (reference sequence). This CDR3 has 15 residues. The V gene end was trimmed by 0 bases and the J gene end by 3 bases; junction bases not matched to a gene: 2.

The rearrangement joins TRBV5-4 to TRBJ2-7; 11 positions agree with TRBD2. The material sequenced was peripheral blood. This clonotype was obtained from a woman aged 45-65 years with acute or convalescent COVID-19. DNA for the CDR3: TGTGCCAGCAGCTTGGGACTAGCGGGAATCTACGAGCAGTACTTC. Its translation is CASSLGLAGIYEQYF. Supplemented by reference TRBV5-4 and TRBJ2-7, the full variable domain reads ETGVTQSPTHLIKTRGQQVTLRCSSQSGHNTVSWYQQALGQGPQFIFQYYREEENGRGNFPPRFSGLQFPNYSSELNVNALELDDSALYLCASSLGLAGIYEQYFGPGTRLTVT.